There are many counts of the clone carrying this TCR beta chain. As yet, its antigen is unknown. One entry per CDR3 protein, called by TCRdb with MiXCR from the RACE reads. This sample yields approximately 80,000 distinct CDR3 sequences, of which roughly 10% are seen a single time; roughly 2.5% belongs to the top ten. Indicated time point: patch test 2, 6 weeks after DPC sensitization. Documented treatment: therapeutic diphenylcyclopropenone sensitization with weekly scalp DPC. Each patch-test visit's blood sample preceded patch application. Blood, whole and unfractionated, served as the source for total RNA extraction. The data were obtained in a study of human T cells and chemical hapten exposure. Findings and caveats of the study: Unchanged with DPC sensitization were TCRs above 1 in 1000 frequency.

The sequence derives from a woman between 25 and 40 years old with alopecia areata. Some clones in this sample may be carry-over from other donors' samples. Material: whole blood, obtained in connection with sensitization to the hapten diphenylcyclopropenone (DPC).

The DNA of the CDR3 is TGTGCCAGCAGCCCTCGAACGACAGGATTGTACTTC. It encodes CASSPRTTGLYF. The chain couples TRBV7-8 to TRBJ2-7, with D possibly matching TRBD1 (6 bases). The CDR3 is 12 amino acids. V was clipped by 5 bases and J by 12 bases, with 17 bases between them. Germline assignment: CDR1 SGHVS and CDR2 FQNEAQ. The full variable domain, rest sourced from reference TRBV7-8 and TRBJ2-7, is GAGVSQSPRYKVAKRGQDVALRCDPISGHVSLFWYQQALGQGPEFLTYFQNEAQLDKSGLPSDRFFAERPEGSVSTLKIQRTQQEDSAVYLCASSPRTTGLYFGPGTRLTVT.